What follows is one T cell receptor (beta chain) and its context. The sample originates from a study of blood T cell repertoires in COVID-19. The V segment lost 3 bases and the J segment 4 bases; nucleotides outside the gene matches: 3. CDR1 and CDR2 (germline): LGHNA, YNFKEQ. The length of the CDR3 is 15 residues. As originally analysed: Counts of nucleated cells, estimated from reference gene primer amplification, were obtained. Profiling relied on immunoSEQ multiplex PCR, and the TCRdb table lists in-frame clones only, not all of them. V, J and clone size reflect that table, while D and trimming were determined from the DNA. The sample includes around 210,000 clones, 80% to 90% of them seen just once.

Sequencing was carried out using peripheral blood. This chain links TRBV4-2 with TRBJ2-2; TRBD1 agrees at 9 bases. The source of this sequence is a human donor in a cohort sampled during active COVID-19. The CDR3 region is CASSQGQGSTGELFF. CDR3 nucleotide sequence: TGTGCCAGCAGCCAGGGACAGGGCTCCACCGGGGAGCTGTTTTTT.